This T cell receptor beta chain was identified during a study of post-analysis software for immune sequencing data. Study details: Recorded subtypes: relapsing-remitting, secondary progressive, progressive-relapsing; some patients unannotated.

Unique-molecular-identifier-tagged TCR beta cDNA libraries were used. Each CDR3 protein gets one entry after TCRdb re-called the PCR reads with MiXCR. The sample lists 350,000 to 500,000 distinct CDR3 sequences; 35% to 45% were seen once. Turning to this clonotype: Its antigen is unknown. The germline gene is not matched at one end of the junction; a read error may be the cause.

The study's findings and limits: Significantly lower normalized Chao1 diversity was seen in multiple sclerosis patients than in controls. Five or six TRBV segments were significantly more frequent in patients than in controls. TRBV5-6, TRBV5-1 and TRBV20-1 were among these segments.

Germline lookup yields CDR1 LNHNV and CDR2 YYDKDF (reference sequence). CDR3 length: 17 amino acids. The sequencing sample was made of blood. The receptor comes from a girl aged 2 to 10 with multiple sclerosis. This sequence joins TRBV15 and TRBJ2-6; weak D call: TRBD2 (5 bases). CDR3 loop: CATSRVIGVGWANVPTF. The DNA of the CDR3 is TGTGCCACCAGCAGAGTTATCGGGGTGGGCTGGGCCAACGTCCCGACTTTC.